This T cell receptor beta chain was found in a study of T cells after yellow fever vaccination. At the level of the study: Each low-cell-number fraction was prepared by means of SMART-Seq v4 Ultra Low Input. The study's findings and limits: The booster saw the reappearance of most primary-vaccination clones (roughly 96% CD4, about 90% CD8). FACS-sorted repertoires could harbor abundant contaminating bulk-population clonotypes.

Comment on this clonotype: What it recognizes is unknown.

TCR cDNA was made by 5'RACE template switching, adding a universal primer site and UMIs. TCRdb passed the 5' RACE reads through MiXCR, listing each CDR3 protein once. The top ten hold 15% to 20% of the sample, which has more than 250,000 distinct CDR3 sequences, 6.8% seen once. Trimming took 4 bases from V and 7 from J, leaving 25 bases between them. The length of the CDR3 is 18 residues. Germline-derived CDR1 and CDR2 are MDHEN and SYDVKM. Source: PBMCs, taken about 41 days after the first yellow fever vaccination. The chain employs TRBV28 and TRBJ2-2, with D possibly TRBD2 on 6 matching bases. The sequence came from a man younger than 35 who received the YFV17D yellow fever vaccine. The CDR3 protein is CASSSTFAGTDISGELFF. CDR3 bases: TGTGCCAGCAGTTCGACCTTTGCTGGGACTGACATTAGCGGGGAGCTGTTTTTT.